Following are 11 T cell receptor beta chains from one sample sequenced in a study of control samples from healthy donors and cancer patients. Only in-frame clones appear in the TCRdb table, and some are missing; sequencing was by immunoSEQ multiplex PCR. The sample yields some 110,000 clones, 83% seen once. The source material was blood. The receptor set was obtained from a woman in her 50s in good health.

Only a few counts were recorded for this clone. The gene calls are TRBV27 and TRBJ1-6; TRBD1 matches 9 bases. The CDR3 is 16 residues long. Germline V CDR1 and CDR2: MNHEY, SMNVEV (reference sequence). V lost 9 bases to trimming and J lost 9 bases; unmatched junction nucleotides: 15. The CDR3 loop is CASSNWDRVLVSPLHF. Here the CDR3 DNA reads TGTGCCAGTAGCAACTGGGACAGGGTATTGGTTTCACCCCTCCACTTT.

This chain uses TRBV6-2 or TRBV6-3 with TRBJ1-2; D not resolved. CDR1 is MNHEY and CDR2 is SVGEGT in the germline V gene. V shed 2 bases and J shed 8 bases, with 21 bases lying between them. This CDR3 contains 16 residues. The CDR3 DNA reads as TGTGCCAGCAGTTACGTAGACGGTCCACCTCCACGGGGCTACACCTTC. This gives the protein CASSYVDGPPPRGYTF.

The chain couples TRBV5-6 to TRBJ1-2; D not certain. The CDR3 sequence is 15 residues long. V gave up 3 bases and J gave up 1 base, with 13 bases separating them. CDR1 and CDR2 (germline): SGHDT, YYEEEE. As DNA, the CDR3 is TGTGCCAGCAGCTCAGGACCCCCACTTAACTATGGCTACACCTTC. This gives the protein CASSSGPPLNYGYTF.

V and J are TRBV12-3 or TRBV12-4 and TRBJ2-1; D might be TRBD2 (6 bases). The CDR3 is 13 amino acids. V was clipped by 9 bases and J by 6 bases, with 15 bases between them. The CDR3, as DNA: TGTGCCAGGGGACTTCGTAGTACCAATGAGCAGTTCTTC. Translation gives CARGLRSTNEQFF.

J is TRBJ1-1 and V is TRBV24-1; possibly TRBD1 for D (6 bases). Per germline, CDR1 KGHDR and CDR2 SFDVKD. Trimming cost V 5 bases and J 0 bases, with 12 bases left between them. The CDR3 spans 15 residues. The CDR3: CATSGPGTMNTEAFF. DNA of the CDR3: TGTGCCACCAGTGGGCCCGGGACAATGAACACTGAAGCTTTCTTT.

J is TRBJ2-3 and V is TRBV2, with a weak D call TRBD1 (6 bases). The CDR3 is made up of 13 amino acids. CDR1 and CDR2 (germline): SNHLY, FYNNEI. V lost 6 bases, J lost 6 bases, and 13 bases lay in between. This CDR3 is CASRSTGADTQYF. In DNA, the CDR3 is TGTGCCAGCAGGTCGACAGGAGCGGATACGCAGTATTTT.

The genes are TRBV10-3 and TRBJ1-1; no firm D call. There are 17 residues in the CDR3. Trimming pared 2 bases from V and 4 bases from J, leaving 20 bases between. CDR1 and CDR2 (germline): ENHRY, SYGVKD. CDR3 amino acids: CAISERKKTLNSTEAFF. DNA for the CDR3: TGTGCCATCAGTGAGCGAAAAAAGACCCTGAACAGCACTGAAGCTTTCTTT.

The chain carries TRBV2 and TRBJ2-7; 14 bases are shared with TRBD2. CDR3 length: 15 residues. Germline CDR1 SNHLY, CDR2 FYNNEI. V shed 6 bases, J shed 3 bases, and the junction held 4 bases outside the gene matches. As DNA, the CDR3 is TGTGCCAGCAGGAAAGGACTAGCGGGGGGCTACGAGCAGTACTTC. It encodes CASRKGLAGGYEQYF. The full variable domain, completed using reference TRBV2 and TRBJ2-7, is EPEVTQTPSHQVTQMGQEVILRCVPISNHLYFYWYRQILGQKVEFLVSFYNNEISEKSEIFDDQFSVERPDGSNFTLKIRSTKLEDSAMYFCASRKGLAGGYEQYFGPGTRLTVT.

Only one count was recorded for this clone. This chain uses TRBV6-5 with TRBJ1-3, with TRBD1 matching 10 bases. Germline V lookup: CDR1 MNHEY, CDR2 SVGAGI. The J segment lost 2 bases and the V segment lost 2 bases, leaving 0 bases of the junction unmatched. The CDR3 covers 15 residues. CDR3: CASSYGTGAGNTIYF. CDR3 coding DNA: TGTGCCAGCAGTTACGGGACAGGGGCTGGAAACACCATATATTTT.

The V call is TRBV7-2, the J call TRBJ2-5; D not certain. This CDR3 comprises 11 residues. V lost 4 bases, J lost 5 bases, and 5 bases lay in between. Germline CDR1 and CDR2: SGHTA and FQGNSA. CDR3 in DNA: TGTGCCAGCAGCTCGCGTGAGACCCAGTACTTC. This codes for CASSSRETQYF.

The chain has TRBV28 and TRBJ2-7; 7 bases are a match to TRBD1. Germline V lookup: CDR1 MDHEN, CDR2 SYDVKM. There are 15 residues in the CDR3. The V gene end was trimmed by 3 bases and the J gene end by 0 bases; junction bases not matched to a gene: 5. This CDR3 is CASSLSGGFSYEQYF. CDR3 DNA sequence: TGTGCCAGCAGTTTGTCAGGGGGTTTCTCCTACGAGCAGTACTTC.